Following are 22 T cell receptor beta chains from one sample sequenced in a study of T cell responses to AZD1222 COVID-19 vaccine (dated by TCRdb to the early 2020s). The library relied on the immunoSEQ multiplex PCR assay. TCRdb took this table from immuneACCESS and kept in-frame rearrangements with V and J called. Such tables lack part of the clones; where checked against another copy, unresolved V genes explain under half of the gap, and the rest is unexplained. The sample includes fewer than 150,000 clones, with roughly nine tenths observed a single time. 1.5% to 2% of the sample lies in the top ten. Sample time point, as interpreted from the label and publication: about 28 days (+/-7) after the second vaccine dose. The material sequenced was peripheral blood, taken 28 days after the second AZD1222 dose. These receptors originate from an adult who received the AZD1222 COVID-19 vaccine.

This rearrangement joins TRBV12-3 or TRBV12-4 to TRBJ2-7; D gene ambiguous. The CDR3 runs to 11 residues. Between the trimmed V and J ends, which lost 5 bases and 6 bases, there was a span of 8 bases. The DNA for the CDR3 is TGTGCCAGCAGTGTAGTGGGCGAGCAGTACTTC. Amino acids: CASSVVGEQYF.

The CDR3 sequence: CASSFTGGAQYF. The CDR3, as DNA: TGTGCCAGCAGTTTTACCGGGGGAGCCCAGTATTTT. V gene TRBV12-3 or TRBV12-4 combines with J gene TRBJ2-3, with a tentative D call TRBD2 (6 bases). The CDR3 loop spans 12 amino acids. Trimming shortened V by 3 bases and J by 12 bases, and 13 bases separated the two germline ends.

J is TRBJ1-3 and V is TRBV19, with 9 bases matching TRBD1. V was clipped by 7 bases and J by 6 bases; unmatched bases: 10. The CDR3 runs 15 residues. Germline values: CDR1 LNHDA, CDR2 SQIVND (reference sequence). The CDR3 is CASTLSGQGSNTIYF. CDR3 nucleotides: TGTGCCAGTACCCTATCAGGACAGGGGTCAAACACCATATATTTT.

V usage is TRBV10-2 and J usage is TRBJ2-1, with 12 bases that match TRBD2. The CDR3 totals 14 residues. V was pared by 10 bases and J by 8 bases, with 9 bases of the junction left unmatched. Germline V gene data show CDR1 as WSHSY and CDR2 as SAAADI. The CDR3 loop is CATASGRALDEQFF. The CDR3 region has the DNA TGCGCCACCGCTAGCGGGAGGGCCCTGGATGAGCAGTTCTTC.

This chain uses TRBV11-2 with TRBJ1-5; no firm D call. There are 13 residues in the CDR3. V was trimmed by 0 bases and J by 4 bases, leaving 4 bases between them. Germline values: CDR1 SGHAT, CDR2 FQNNGV. The CDR3 region is CASSLERNQPQHF. The CDR3 nucleotides are TGTGCCAGCAGCTTAGAACGTAATCAGCCCCAGCATTTT. The entire variable domain, with the rest obtained from reference TRBV11-2 and TRBJ1-5, is as follows: EAGVAQSPRYKIIEKRQSVAFWCNPISGHATLYWYQQILGQGPKLLIQFQNNGVVDDSQLPKDRFSAERLKGVDSTLKIQPAKLEDSAVYLCASSLERNQPQHFGDGTRLSIL.

The J gene is TRBJ2-7, the V gene TRBV10-3, with 8 nucleotides matching TRBD1. In germline, CDR1 is ENHRY, CDR2 SYGVKD. With 6 bases clipped from V and 2 bases from J, the junction kept 6 bases outside the gene matches. This CDR3 has 14 residues. CDR3 residues: CAISPGTGAYEQYF. For the CDR3, the DNA is TGTGCCATCAGCCCCGGGACAGGAGCCTACGAGCAGTACTTC.

The chain carries TRBV6-1 and TRBJ1-1; no clear D gene. Trimming took off 2 bases at V and 4 bases at J, with 11 bases between the two ends. CDR3 length: 14 residues. From germline, CDR1 is MNHNS and CDR2 SASEGT. This CDR3 reads CASSETALVTEAFF. DNA for the CDR3: TGTGCCAGCAGTGAAACAGCCTTAGTCACTGAAGCTTTCTTT.

This chain uses TRBV5-5 with TRBJ2-7, with D perhaps matching TRBD1 (5 bases). CDR3 length: 13 residues. The ends were cut back, 3 bases at V and 2 bases at J, with 9 bases in the middle. The germline CDR1 and CDR2 sequences are SGHKS and YYEKEE (reference sequence). As DNA, the CDR3 is TGTGCCAGCAGCTGGACACCGACCTACGAGCAGTACTTC. Protein product: CASSWTPTYEQYF.

The J gene is TRBJ1-5, the V gene TRBV9, with 10 bases matching TRBD1. The CDR3 extends over 15 amino acids. The V gene end was trimmed by 4 bases and the J gene end by 2 bases; junction bases not matched to a gene: 3. Per the germline V gene, CDR1 is SGDLS and CDR2 is YYNGEE. As DNA, the CDR3 is TGTGCCAGCAGCCCAGGGACAGGGGGCAATCAGCCCCAGCATTTT. Encoded protein: CASSPGTGGNQPQHF.

V is TRBV13 and J is TRBJ2-5; the D is unclear. This CDR3 is built from 13 residues. Trimming shortened V by 2 bases and J by 5 bases, and 9 bases separated the two germline ends. Per the germline V gene, CDR1 is PRHDT and CDR2 is FYEKMQ (reference sequence). CDR3 region: CASSLRPGETQYF. The CDR3 coding sequence is TGTGCCAGCAGCTTAAGGCCGGGTGAGACCCAGTACTTC.

This chain uses TRBV9 with TRBJ1-1; D is uncertain. CDR1 and CDR2 (germline): SGDLS, YYNGEE. The V end lost 0 bases, the J end lost 0 bases, and 6 bases lay between the germline ends. The CDR3 runs to 14 residues. CDR3 nucleotides: TGTGCCAGCAGCGTAGGGCACGTGAACACTGAAGCTTTCTTT. This translates into CASSVGHVNTEAFF.

The CDR3 sequence is CASSLGAGSPLHF. The CDR3 nucleotides read TGCGCCAGCAGCTTGGGGGCAGGGTCACCCCTCCACTTT. J is TRBJ1-6 and V is TRBV5-1, with TRBD1 as a possible D gene (5 bases). This CDR3 spans 13 amino acids. Trimming removed 0 bases at V and 10 bases at J, with 8 bases between. Germline CDR1 is SGHRS and CDR2 is YFSETQ.

The V gene is TRBV6-6, the J gene TRBJ1-5; D gene ambiguous. The CDR3 loop spans 12 amino acids. The germline V and J ends were trimmed by 4 bases and 5 bases, with 6 bases remaining between them. Germline lookup yields CDR1 MNHNY and CDR2 SVGAGI (reference sequence). CDR3 in DNA: TGTGCCAGCAGTTTCCAGGATCAGCCCCAGCATTTT. It is translated as CASSFQDQPQHF.

The V gene is TRBV7-9, the J gene TRBJ1-5, with D perhaps TRBD1 (5 bases). The V gene lost 4 bases and the J gene lost 7 bases, with 11 bases spanning the gap. The CDR3 runs 13 residues. CDR1 is SEHNR, CDR2 FQNEAQ, per germline (reference sequence). The CDR3 DNA sequence: TGTGCCAGCAGCTCCCAGGGCGGACAGCCCCAGCATTTT. This translates into CASSSQGGQPQHF.

The chain couples TRBV10-3 to TRBJ1-3; D call uncertain. Germline CDR1 ENHRY, CDR2 SYGVKD. The CDR3 is 15 residues long. V lost 3 bases, J lost 5 bases, and 14 bases lay in between. CDR3 sequence: CAISDFGGRRNTIYF. The CDR3, as DNA: TGTGCCATCAGTGACTTTGGCGGTAGAAGAAACACCATATATTTT.

The chain couples TRBV2 to TRBJ2-3; D is undetermined. The CDR3 sequence is 14 residues long. The germline V and J ends were trimmed by 7 bases and 1 base, with 12 bases remaining between them. CDR1 is SNHLY, CDR2 FYNNEI, per germline. For the CDR3, the DNA is TGTGCCAGCACACCTGAGCTAGGCACAGATACGCAGTATTTT. Protein: CASTPELGTDTQYF.

This chain uses TRBV28 with TRBJ1-3; maybe TRBD1 (6 bases). V was pared by 3 bases and J by 0 bases, with 9 bases between. The CDR3 has 15 amino acids. In germline, CDR1 is MDHEN, CDR2 SYDVKM. The CDR3 sequence is CASSFGQISGNTIYF. CDR3 coding DNA: TGTGCCAGCAGTTTCGGACAGATCTCTGGAAACACCATATATTTT.

The sample holds a few counts of this clone. A clone one base away is much larger, so this may be a read error. The chain is built from TRBV5-4 and TRBJ1-6, with no clear D. CDR1 is SGHNT, CDR2 YYREEE, per germline (reference sequence). Trimming took 2 bases from V and 0 from J, leaving 6 bases between them. The CDR3 consists of 15 residues. The CDR3 protein is CASSLESSYNSPLHF. The CDR3 nucleotides read TGTGCCAGCAGCTTAGAGAGCTCCTATAATTCACCCCTCCACTTT.

The chain employs TRBV6-5 and TRBJ2-2; D not resolved. The V end lost 1 base, the J end lost 4 bases, and 1 base lay between the germline ends. The CDR3 extends over 12 amino acids. The germline gives CDR1 MNHEY, CDR2 SVGAGI. CDR3 sequence reads: CASSYFTGELFF. The CDR3 DNA is TGTGCCAGCAGTTACTTCACCGGGGAGCTGTTTTTT.

This chain joins TRBV11-2 and TRBJ2-7; D is possibly TRBD1 (6 bases). Trimming left V 1 base short and J 4 bases short, with 14 bases between. The CDR3 consists of 15 residues. In germline, CDR1 is SGHAT, CDR2 FQNNGV. The CDR3 sequence: CASSLVGQLLYEQYF. CDR3 nucleotides: TGTGCCAGCAGCTTAGTTGGACAGCTCCTATACGAGCAGTACTTC. The full variable domain, with the rest looked up from reference TRBV11-2 and TRBJ2-7, is EAGVAQSPRYKIIEKRQSVAFWCNPISGHATLYWYQQILGQGPKLLIQFQNNGVVDDSQLPKDRFSAERLKGVDSTLKIQPAKLEDSAVYLCASSLVGQLLYEQYFGPGTRLTVT.

The sample holds a few counts of this clone. J is TRBJ1-6 and V is TRBV27; the D gene is possibly TRBD1 (5 bases). Germline V lookup: CDR1 MNHEY, CDR2 SMNVEV (reference sequence). The CDR3 is made up of 13 amino acids. V lost 7 bases and J lost 5, with 9 bases in between. CDR3 amino acids: CASTGTDNSPLHF. The CDR3 region has the DNA TGTGCCAGCACCGGGACGGATAATTCACCCCTCCACTTT.

The chain recombines TRBV10-1 with TRBJ2-2; no definite D call. Looked up from germline, CDR1 is WNHNN and CDR2 is SYGVQD (reference sequence). CDR3 length: 13 amino acids. Deletions cut 5 bases from V and 0 bases from J, with 4 bases between. The chain's CDR3 is CASSSPNTGELFF. As DNA, the CDR3 is TGCGCCAGCAGTTCACCGAACACCGGGGAGCTGTTTTTT.